This TCR beta chain is from a study of blood T cell repertoires in COVID-19. Turning to the study itself: COVID-19 samples collected from the United States, Italy and Spain covered acute and convalescent phases. In each case, the material was cDNA or gDNA derived from T cells, B-cell-depleted T cells, or PBMCs.

Study processing details: Quantification of nucleated cells was approximated via reference gene primer amplification. The table came from immunoSEQ multiplex PCR; TCRdb's copy has only in-frame clones and leaves some out. That table furnishes V, J and clone size, whereas the DNA furnished D and trimming. The sample contains roughly 200,000 clones, 80% to 90% of which appear only once. V dropped 4 bases and J dropped 3 bases, with 11 bases sitting between them. Per the germline V gene, CDR1 is SGHNT and CDR2 is YYREEE (reference sequence). CDR3 size: 13 residues. Sequencing used peripheral blood. This chain links TRBV5-4 with TRBJ2-7; tentatively, D is TRBD2 (5 bases). The source of this sequence is a man in his forties with active or convalescent COVID-19. As DNA, the CDR3 is TGTGCCAGCAGCCCGGACGCGGGCTACGAGCAGTACTTC. This codes for CASSPDAGYEQYF.